Below, 17 T cell receptor beta chains from the same sample are listed, as sequenced in a study of T-cell reconstitution after alpha-beta-depleted transplantation in children. Unique molecular identifiers tagged the TCRbeta library. In TCRdb, the PCR reads were re-called with MiXCR into one record per CDR3 protein. This sample has around 400,000 distinct CDR3 sequences, with approximately 20% found just once. The sample in question was PBMCs from the stem cell graft donor, obtained from the stem cell graft. The receptors were gathered from a human donor who donated a stem cell graft to a child with acute myeloid leukemia.

This clonotype showed up many times. The chain recombines TRBV11-2 with TRBJ1-2; no clear D gene. There are 11 residues in the CDR3. Looked up from germline, CDR1 is SGHAT and CDR2 is FQNNGV. V gave up 4 bases and J gave up 5 bases, with 5 bases separating them. CDR3: CASSSAYGYTF. The CDR3 DNA reads TGTGCCAGCAGCTCAGCTTATGGCTACACCTTC.

The chain combines TRBV24-1 with TRBJ2-7, with 8 bases lining up with TRBD1. J gave up 5 bases and V 2 bases, and 7 bases lay outside the gene matches. CDR3 length: 15 residues. Germline V CDR1 and CDR2: KGHDR, SFDVKD. The CDR3 bases are TGTGCCACCAGTGATTCTGGCAGGGGGCCCCACGAGCAGTACTTC. Its translation: CATSDSGRGPHEQYF.

The J gene is TRBJ2-3, the V gene TRBV6-2 or TRBV6-3, with D possibly being TRBD1 (5 bases). This CDR3 region has 17 residues. V was cut by 0 bases and J by 2 bases, with 15 bases left in between. The germline gives CDR1 MNHEY, CDR2 SVGEGT. Here the CDR3 DNA reads TGTGCCAGCAGTTACTCGCAGGGCCAAGGATTCACAGATACGCAGTATTTT. Translating gives CASSYSQGQGFTDTQYF.

This clonotype has only a few counts. The DNA for the CDR3 is TGCGCCAGCAGCTTTACTAGCGGGGGTCCCTACGAGCAGTACTTC. Amino acids: CASSFTSGGPYEQYF. The chain has TRBV4-1 and TRBJ2-7; 11 nucleotides line up with TRBD2. V gave up 5 bases and J gave up 2 bases; unmatched junction bases: 5. CDR3 length: 15 residues. Germline V gene data show CDR1 as MGHRA and CDR2 as YSYEKL.

This clonotype was counted many times. The CDR3 DNA sequence: TGTGCCAGCAGCACGACAGAGACGAACACCGGGGAGCTGTTTTTT. This sequence encodes CASSTTETNTGELFF. J is TRBJ2-2 and V is TRBV12-3 or TRBV12-4, with D perhaps TRBD1 (5 bases). The CDR3 is 15 residues long. V lost 6 bases, J lost 0 bases, and 11 bases lay in between.

V gene TRBV28 combines with J gene TRBJ1-4, with D unresolved. Germline loops: CDR1 MDHEN, CDR2 SYDVKM. The CDR3 length is 13 residues. The V end was cut by 3 bases, the J end by 1 base, with 3 bases between. The CDR3 DNA is TGTGCCAGCAGTTTGGTAACTAATGAAAAACTGTTTTTT. This sequence encodes CASSLVTNEKLFF.

This clonotype was found a few times. The chain employs TRBV7-7 and TRBJ2-7; TRBD2 might be the D (6 bases). Germline CDR1 SSHAT, CDR2 FNYEAQ (reference sequence). The CDR3 covers 13 residues. The V and J ends lost 5 bases and 5 bases respectively, with 13 bases between them. The CDR3 nucleotides are TGTGCCAGCAGCGTAACATGGGGGGACGAGCAGTACTTC. Translating gives CASSVTWGDEQYF.

The rearrangement uses TRBV5-6 and TRBJ1-6; TRBD1 matches at 7 bases. CDR3 length equals 14 residues. The ends lost 4 bases at V and 8 bases at J; junction bases unmatched: 6. Germline-derived CDR1 and CDR2 are SGHDT and YYEEEE. CDR3: CASSRQGRDSPLHF. The CDR3 region has the DNA TGTGCCAGCAGCCGACAGGGAAGGGATTCACCCCTCCACTTT.

The chain has TRBV5-1 and TRBJ2-1; D is possibly TRBD1 (6 bases). CDR1 is SGHRS and CDR2 is YFSETQ in the germline V gene. This CDR3 spans 17 amino acids. Trimming stripped 0 bases from V and 3 bases from J, with 16 bases between. The CDR3 DNA is TGCGCCAGCAGCTTGGGAGAAGTGACAGGATACTACAATGAGCAGTTCTTC. It is translated as CASSLGEVTGYYNEQFF.

The sample holds a few counts of this clonotype. The V gene is TRBV20-1, the J gene TRBJ2-3; D is undetermined. V lost 3 bases and J lost 4, with 8 bases in between. This CDR3 contains 12 residues. Germline V gene sequence: CDR1 DFQATT, CDR2 SNEGSKA (reference sequence). The CDR3 here is CSARVVADTQYF. The CDR3 nucleotides are TGCAGTGCTAGGGTAGTGGCAGATACGCAGTATTTT.

This chain joins TRBV4-2 and TRBJ1-5, with D tentatively TRBD1 (6 bases). Germline CDR1 LGHNA, CDR2 YNFKEQ. CDR3 length equals 16 residues. Trimming shortened V by 3 bases and J by 0 bases, and 12 bases separated the two germline ends. The CDR3 DNA is TGTGCCAGCAGCCAGGCAGGGGAATATAGCAATCAGCCCCAGCATTTT. It translates to CASSQAGEYSNQPQHF.

This clonotype was recorded at least ten times. This chain links TRBV29-1 with TRBJ2-7; D possibly uses TRBD1 or TRBD2 (6 bases each). The CDR3 runs to 14 residues. From germline, CDR1 is SQVTM and CDR2 ANQGSEA. Trimming took off 6 bases at V and 3 bases at J, with 18 bases between the two ends. CDR3 residues: CSVTPGAADYEQYF. Here the CDR3 DNA reads TGCAGCGTCACCCCGGGGGCGGCGGACTACGAGCAGTACTTC.

This clonotype showed up just once. The gene calls are TRBV28 and TRBJ1-2; 7 bases align to TRBD1. V lost 7 bases, J lost 5 bases, and 10 bases stayed unmatched. CDR3 length: 14 residues. CDR1 and CDR2 (germline): MDHEN, SYDVKM. The CDR3 sequence: CASKVGTVLYGYTF. The CDR3 region has the DNA TGTGCCAGCAAGGTTGGGACAGTTCTTTATGGCTACACCTTC.

The chain couples TRBV15 to TRBJ1-1; D is ambiguous. This CDR3 spans 13 amino acids. From germline, CDR1 is LNHNV and CDR2 YYDKDF (reference sequence). Trimming pared 0 bases from V and 0 bases from J, leaving 2 bases between. The CDR3 nucleotides are TGTGCCACCAGCAGAGAGGTGAACACTGAAGCTTTCTTT. The encoded protein is CATSREVNTEAFF.

This clonotype occurred a few times. This rearrangement joins TRBV29-1 to TRBJ1-5; no definite D call. Per germline, CDR1 SQVTM and CDR2 ANQGSEA. V was cut by 2 bases and J by 5 bases, with 7 bases left in between. CDR3 length: 12 amino acids. The CDR3 DNA sequence: TGCAGCGTTGAAAACGGTGATCAGCCCCAGCATTTT. Its translation is CSVENGDQPQHF.

V usage is TRBV10-2 and J usage is TRBJ1-4; 10 bases line up with TRBD1. V lost 7 bases to trimming and J lost 5 bases; unmatched junction nucleotides: 7. The germline V gene encodes CDR1 WSHSY and CDR2 SAAADI. This CDR3 has 15 residues. The CDR3 region is CASNTPGQGNEKLFF. The CDR3 DNA reads TGCGCCAGCAATACGCCGGGACAGGGGAATGAAAAACTGTTTTTT.

This clonotype turned up a few times. V gene TRBV15 combines with J gene TRBJ2-1; TRBD2 matches 7 bases. After removal of 0 bases from V and 4 bases from J, the junction contained 9 bases not matched to a gene. In germline, CDR1 is LNHNV, CDR2 YYDKDF (reference sequence). The CDR3 is made up of 17 amino acids. The CDR3 region has the DNA TGTGCCACCAGCAGAGACAATCGACTAGCTGTTTACAATGAGCAGTTCTTC. It yields the protein CATSRDNRLAVYNEQFF. Supplemented by reference TRBV15 and TRBJ2-1, the full variable domain reads DAMVIQNPRYQVTQFGKPVTLSCSQTLNHNVMYWYQQKSSQAPKLLFHYYDKDFNNEADTPDNFQSRRPNTSFCFLDIRSPGLGDTAMYLCATSRDNRLAVYNEQFFGPGTRLTVL.